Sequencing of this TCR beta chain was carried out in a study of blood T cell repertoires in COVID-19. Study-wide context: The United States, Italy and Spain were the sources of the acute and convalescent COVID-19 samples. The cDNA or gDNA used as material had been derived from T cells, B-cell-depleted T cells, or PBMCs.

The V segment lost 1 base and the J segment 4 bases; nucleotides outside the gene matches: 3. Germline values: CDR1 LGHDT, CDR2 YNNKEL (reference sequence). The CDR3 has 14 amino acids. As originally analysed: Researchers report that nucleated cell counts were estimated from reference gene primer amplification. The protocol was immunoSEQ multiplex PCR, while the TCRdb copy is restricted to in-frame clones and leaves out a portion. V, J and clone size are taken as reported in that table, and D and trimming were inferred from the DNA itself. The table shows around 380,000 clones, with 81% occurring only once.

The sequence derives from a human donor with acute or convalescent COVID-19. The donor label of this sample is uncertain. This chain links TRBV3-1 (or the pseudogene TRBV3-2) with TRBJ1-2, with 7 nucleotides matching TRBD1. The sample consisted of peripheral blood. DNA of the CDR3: TGTGCCAGCAGCCAAGTTGGGACAGTCTATGGCTACACCTTC. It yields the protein CASSQVGTVYGYTF.